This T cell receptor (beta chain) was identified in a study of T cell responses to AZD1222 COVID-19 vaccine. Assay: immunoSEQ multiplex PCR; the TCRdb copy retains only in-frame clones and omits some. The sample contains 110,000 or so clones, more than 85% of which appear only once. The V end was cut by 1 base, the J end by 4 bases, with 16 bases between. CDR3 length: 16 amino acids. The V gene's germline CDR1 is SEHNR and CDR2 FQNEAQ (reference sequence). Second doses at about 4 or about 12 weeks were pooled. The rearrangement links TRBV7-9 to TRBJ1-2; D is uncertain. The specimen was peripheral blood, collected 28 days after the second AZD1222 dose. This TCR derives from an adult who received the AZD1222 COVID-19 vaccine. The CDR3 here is CASSLEVGLQIYGYTF. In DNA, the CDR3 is TGTGCCAGCAGCTTAGAGGTGGGGTTGCAGATCTATGGCTACACCTTC.